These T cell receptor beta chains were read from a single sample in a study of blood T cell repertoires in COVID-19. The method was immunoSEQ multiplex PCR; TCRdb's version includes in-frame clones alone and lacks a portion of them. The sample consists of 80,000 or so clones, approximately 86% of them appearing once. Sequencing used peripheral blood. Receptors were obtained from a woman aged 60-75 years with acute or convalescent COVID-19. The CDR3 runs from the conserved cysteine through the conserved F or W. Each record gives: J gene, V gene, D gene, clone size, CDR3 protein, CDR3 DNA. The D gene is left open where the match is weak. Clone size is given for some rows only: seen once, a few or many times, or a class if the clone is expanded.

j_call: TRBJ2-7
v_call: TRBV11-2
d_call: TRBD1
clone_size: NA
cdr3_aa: CASSWDRDEQYF
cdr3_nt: TGTGCCAGCAGCTGGGACAGGGACGAGCAGTACTTC

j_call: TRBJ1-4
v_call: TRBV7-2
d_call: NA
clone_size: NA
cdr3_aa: CASSAIATNEKLFF
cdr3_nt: TGTGCCAGCAGCGCGATTGCAACTAATGAAAAACTGTTTTTT

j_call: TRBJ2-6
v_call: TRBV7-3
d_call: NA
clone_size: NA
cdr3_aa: CASSQRGSGANVLTF
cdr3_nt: TGTGCCAGCAGCCAAAGGGGGTCTGGGGCCAACGTCCTGACTTTC

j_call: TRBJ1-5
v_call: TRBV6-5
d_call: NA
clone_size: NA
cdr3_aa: CASSYSPGGQPQHF
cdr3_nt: TGTGCCAGCAGTTACTCCCCGGGGGGGCAGCCCCAGCATTTT

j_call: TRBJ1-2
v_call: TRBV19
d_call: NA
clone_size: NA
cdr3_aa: CASSEGDNYGYTF
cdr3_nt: TGTGCCAGTAGCGAGGGAGATAACTATGGCTACACCTTC

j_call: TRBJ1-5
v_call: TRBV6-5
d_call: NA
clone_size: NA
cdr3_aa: CASSLGQGNQPQHF
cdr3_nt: TGTGCCAGCAGTTTAGGACAAGGCAATCAGCCCCAGCATTTT

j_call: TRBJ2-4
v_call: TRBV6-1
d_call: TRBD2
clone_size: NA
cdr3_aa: CASSYKEGGYIQYF
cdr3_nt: TGTGCCAGCAGTTATAAGGAGGGAGGGTACATTCAGTACTTC

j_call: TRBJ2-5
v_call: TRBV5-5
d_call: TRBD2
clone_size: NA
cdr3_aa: CASSFSAGLAGVREGTQYF
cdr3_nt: TGTGCCAGCAGCTTTTCAGCCGGACTAGCGGGGGTCCGTGAGGGTACCCAGTACTTC

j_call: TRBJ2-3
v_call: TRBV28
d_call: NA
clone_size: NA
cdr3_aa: CASSLVMGRSLDTQYF
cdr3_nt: TGTGCCAGCAGTTTAGTCATGGGCAGGTCGTTAGATACGCAGTATTTT

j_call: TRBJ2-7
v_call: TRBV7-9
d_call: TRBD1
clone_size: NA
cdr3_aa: CASSSGQEVDEQYF
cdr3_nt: TGTGCCAGCAGTTCGGGACAGGAGGTCGACGAGCAGTACTTC

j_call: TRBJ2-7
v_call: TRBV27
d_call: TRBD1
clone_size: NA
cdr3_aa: CASSARDRGEQYF
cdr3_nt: TGTGCCAGCAGTGCCCGGGACAGGGGCGAGCAGTACTTC

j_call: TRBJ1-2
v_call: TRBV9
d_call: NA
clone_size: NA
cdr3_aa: CASSVDSGSLLHGYTF
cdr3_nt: TGTGCCAGCAGCGTAGATTCAGGGTCCCTTCTGCATGGCTACACCTTC

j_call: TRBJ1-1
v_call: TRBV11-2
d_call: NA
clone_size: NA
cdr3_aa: CASSFPGEAFF
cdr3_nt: TGTGCCAGCAGCTTCCCAGGTGAAGCTTTCTTT

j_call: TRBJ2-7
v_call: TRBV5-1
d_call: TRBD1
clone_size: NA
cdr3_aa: CASSLGGTGGVEQYF
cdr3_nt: TGCGCCAGCAGCTTGGGTGGGACAGGGGGCGTCGAGCAGTACTTC

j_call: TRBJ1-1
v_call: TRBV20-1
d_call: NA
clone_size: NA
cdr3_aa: CSDRRDTEAFF
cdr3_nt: TGCAGTGACCGGAGAGACACTGAAGCTTTCTTT

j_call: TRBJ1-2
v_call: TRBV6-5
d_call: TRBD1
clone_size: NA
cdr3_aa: CASFDRDYGYTF
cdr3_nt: TGTGCCAGTTTCGACAGGGACTATGGCTACACCTTC

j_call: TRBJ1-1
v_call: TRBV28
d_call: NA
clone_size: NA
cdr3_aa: CASSSGGQSTEAFF
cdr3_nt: TGTGCCAGCAGTTCTGGCGGACAGTCCACTGAAGCTTTCTTT

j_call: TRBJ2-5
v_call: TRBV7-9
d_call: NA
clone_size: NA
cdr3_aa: CASSFEQGRGETQYF
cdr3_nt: TGTGCCAGCAGCTTTGAACAGGGTCGAGGGGAGACCCAGTACTTC

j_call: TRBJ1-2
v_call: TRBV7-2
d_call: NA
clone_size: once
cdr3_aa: CASSLQYDYGYTF
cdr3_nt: TGTGCCAGCAGCTTACAGTATGACTATGGCTACACCTTC

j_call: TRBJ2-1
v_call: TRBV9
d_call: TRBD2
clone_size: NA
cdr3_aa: CASSVTAGGPVF
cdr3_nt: TGTGCCAGCAGCGTAACGGCGGGGGGGCCGGTCTTC

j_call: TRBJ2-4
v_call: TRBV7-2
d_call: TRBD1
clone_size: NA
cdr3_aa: CASSSPGQGNIQYF
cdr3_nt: TGTGCCAGCAGCTCCCCGGGACAGGGGAACATTCAGTACTTC

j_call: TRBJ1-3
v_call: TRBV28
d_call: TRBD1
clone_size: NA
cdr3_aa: CASSLNRGRGNTIYF
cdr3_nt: TGTGCCAGCAGTCTAAACAGGGGACGTGGAAACACCATATATTTT

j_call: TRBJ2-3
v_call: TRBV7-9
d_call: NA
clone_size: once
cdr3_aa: CASSSHLYLTDTQYF
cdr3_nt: TGTGCCAGCAGCTCCCACCTCTATCTCACAGATACGCAGTATTTT

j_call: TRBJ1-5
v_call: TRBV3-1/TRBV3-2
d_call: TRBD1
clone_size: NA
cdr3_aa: CASSHDDRGTNQPQHF
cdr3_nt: TGTGCCAGCAGCCATGATGACAGGGGGACAAATCAGCCCCAGCATTTT

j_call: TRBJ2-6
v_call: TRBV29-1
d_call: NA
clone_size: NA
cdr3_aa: CSVVGETGANVLTF
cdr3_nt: TGCAGCGTAGTGGGAGAGACTGGGGCCAACGTCCTGACTTTC

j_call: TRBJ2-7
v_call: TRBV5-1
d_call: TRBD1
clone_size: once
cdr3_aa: CASSSGQGLVWWEQYF
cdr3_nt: TGCGCCAGCAGCTCGGGACAGGGGTTAGTCTGGTGGGAGCAGTACTTC

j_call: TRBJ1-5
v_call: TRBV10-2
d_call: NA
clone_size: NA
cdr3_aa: CASSDYQGGGYSNQPQHF
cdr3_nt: TGCGCCAGCAGTGATTACCAGGGCGGGGGATATAGCAATCAGCCCCAGCATTTT

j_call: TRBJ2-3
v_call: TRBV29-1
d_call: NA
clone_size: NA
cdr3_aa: CSVYFLVHRSADTQYF
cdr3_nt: TGCAGCGTTTACTTTTTAGTTCACAGGAGCGCAGATACGCAGTATTTT

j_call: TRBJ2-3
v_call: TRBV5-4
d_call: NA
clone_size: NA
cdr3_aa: CASSSAGNTDTQYF
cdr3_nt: TGTGCCAGCAGCTCCGCGGGAAACACAGATACGCAGTATTTT

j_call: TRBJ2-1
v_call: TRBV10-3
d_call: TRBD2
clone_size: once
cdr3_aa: CAISPSGNNEQFF
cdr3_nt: TGTGCCATCAGCCCTAGCGGGAACAATGAGCAGTTCTTC

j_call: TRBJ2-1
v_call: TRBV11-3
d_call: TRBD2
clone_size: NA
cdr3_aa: CASSLGGLAGNEQFF
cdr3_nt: TGTGCCAGCAGCTTAGGAGGACTAGCTGGAAATGAGCAGTTCTTC

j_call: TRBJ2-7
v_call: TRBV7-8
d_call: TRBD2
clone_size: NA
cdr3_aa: CASSLVLGLADSYEQYF
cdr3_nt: TGTGCCAGCAGCTTAGTTTTAGGACTAGCGGACTCCTACGAGCAGTACTTC

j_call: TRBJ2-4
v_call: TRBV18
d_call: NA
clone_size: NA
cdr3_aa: CASSPRQTDIQYF
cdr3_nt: TGTGCCAGCTCACCGAGACAGACTGACATTCAGTACTTC

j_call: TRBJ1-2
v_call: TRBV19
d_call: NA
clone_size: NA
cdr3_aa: CASSISLDSRKITF
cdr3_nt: TGTGCCAGTAGTATTTCCTTGGACAGCCGAAAGATCACCTTC

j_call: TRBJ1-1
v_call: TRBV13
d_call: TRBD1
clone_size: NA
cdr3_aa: CASSLGQGGGRGTEAFF
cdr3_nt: TGTGCCAGCAGCTTGGGCCAGGGGGGAGGAAGGGGCACTGAAGCTTTCTTT

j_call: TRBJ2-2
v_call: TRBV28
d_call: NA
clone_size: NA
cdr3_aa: CASSLITIANTGELFF
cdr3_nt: TGTGCCAGCAGTTTAATTACTATCGCGAACACCGGGGAGCTGTTTTTT

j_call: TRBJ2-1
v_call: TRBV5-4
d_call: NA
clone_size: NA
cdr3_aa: CASSLAGSYNEQFF
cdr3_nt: TGTGCCAGCAGCTTGGCGGGGTCCTACAATGAGCAGTTCTTC

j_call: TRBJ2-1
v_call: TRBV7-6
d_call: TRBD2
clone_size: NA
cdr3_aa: CASSDRLAGGPGNEQFF
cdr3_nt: TGTGCCAGCAGCGACAGACTAGCGGGAGGGCCGGGGAATGAGCAGTTCTTC

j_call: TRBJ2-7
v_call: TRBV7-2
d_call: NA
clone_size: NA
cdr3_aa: CASSSHGRSPYEQYF
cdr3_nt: TGTGCCAGCAGCTCCCACGGGAGAAGTCCCTACGAGCAGTACTTC

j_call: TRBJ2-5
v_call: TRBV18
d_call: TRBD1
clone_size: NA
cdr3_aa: CASSDRDGPETQYF
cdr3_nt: TGTGCCAGCTCAGACAGGGATGGGCCAGAGACCCAGTACTTC

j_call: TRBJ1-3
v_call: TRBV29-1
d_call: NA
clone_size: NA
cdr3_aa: CSVSWSSGNTIYF
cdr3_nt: TGCAGCGTTAGCTGGAGCTCTGGAAACACCATATATTTT

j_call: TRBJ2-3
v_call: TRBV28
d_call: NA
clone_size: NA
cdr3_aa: CASSLGGAKAADTQYF
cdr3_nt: TGTGCCAGCAGTTTGGGGGGGGCAAAGGCAGCAGATACGCAGTATTTT

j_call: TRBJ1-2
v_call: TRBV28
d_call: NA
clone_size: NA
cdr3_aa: CASISSGIADYGYTF
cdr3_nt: TGTGCCAGCATCTCCTCAGGAATTGCAGACTATGGCTACACCTTC

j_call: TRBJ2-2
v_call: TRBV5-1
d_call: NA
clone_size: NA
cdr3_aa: CASSLAQGELFF
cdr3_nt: TGCGCCAGCAGCTTGGCCCAGGGTGAGCTGTTTTTT

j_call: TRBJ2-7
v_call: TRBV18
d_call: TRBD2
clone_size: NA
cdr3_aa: CASSLGEGNEQYF
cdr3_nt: TGTGCCAGCTCACTCGGGGAGGGGAACGAGCAGTACTTC

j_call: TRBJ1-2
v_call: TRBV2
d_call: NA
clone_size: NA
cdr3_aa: CASRQVGIGGYTF
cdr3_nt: TGTGCCAGTAGACAGGTGGGGATTGGTGGCTACACCTTC

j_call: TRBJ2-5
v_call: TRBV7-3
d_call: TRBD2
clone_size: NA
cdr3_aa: CASSPGLAGGETQYF
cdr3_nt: TGTGCCAGCAGCCCGGGACTAGCGGGAGGGGAGACCCAGTACTTC

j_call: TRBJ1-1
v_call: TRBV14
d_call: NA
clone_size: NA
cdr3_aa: CASSQDLRRGSLILNTEAFF
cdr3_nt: TGTGCCAGCAGCCAAGATCTTAGGAGGGGCTCACTCATTCTGAACACTGAAGCTTTCTTT

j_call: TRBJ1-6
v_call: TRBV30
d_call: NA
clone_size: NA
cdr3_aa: CAWMTEYNSPLHF
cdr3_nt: TGTGCCTGGATGACAGAGTATAATTCACCCCTCCACTTT

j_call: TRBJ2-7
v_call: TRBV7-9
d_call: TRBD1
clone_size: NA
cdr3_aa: CASSLKTGLRDEQYF
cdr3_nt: TGTGCCAGCAGTCTTAAGACAGGGCTTAGGGACGAGCAGTACTTC

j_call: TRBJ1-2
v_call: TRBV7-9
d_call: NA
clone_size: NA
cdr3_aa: CASSSYEEGGYTF
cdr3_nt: TGTGCCAGCAGCAGCTACGAGGAGGGTGGCTACACCTTC

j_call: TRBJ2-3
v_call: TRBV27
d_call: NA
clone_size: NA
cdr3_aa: CASSFLRYSTDTQYF
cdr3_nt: TGTGCCAGCAGTTTTTTGAGGTACTCCACAGATACGCAGTATTTT

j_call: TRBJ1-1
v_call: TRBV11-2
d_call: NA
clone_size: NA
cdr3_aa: CASSLWYGEEAFF
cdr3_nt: TGTGCCAGCAGCTTATGGTACGGGGAAGAAGCTTTCTTT

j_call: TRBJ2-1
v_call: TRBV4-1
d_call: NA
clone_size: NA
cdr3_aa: CASSQDSGALHNEQFF
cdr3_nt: TGCGCCAGCAGCCAAGATAGCGGAGCCCTACACAATGAGCAGTTCTTC

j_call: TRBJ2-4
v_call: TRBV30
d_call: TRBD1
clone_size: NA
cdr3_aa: CAWSRNRGRDIQYF
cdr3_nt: TGTGCCTGGAGCCGGAACAGGGGGCGAGACATTCAGTACTTC